This TCR beta chain was profiled in a study of neurological immune-mediated disorders. Whole-study results and caveats: Phylogenetic grouping assigned the repertoires of 18 of 34 multiple sclerosis patients to a single cluster of related CDR3 sequences. This cluster may be a repertoire-level signature. HTLV-1-associated myelopathy led in TCR clonal expansion, while multiple sclerosis ranked lowest, below healthy controls.

A single record per CDR3 protein comes from TCRdb applying MiXCR to the 5' RACE reads. This sample carries about 66,000 distinct CDR3 sequences, 4.5% to 5.5% of them seen once, and the ten largest clones take approximately 7%. 2 million PBMCs stored at -80 C were the source of the unsorted libraries. This clonotype occurred many times. The antigen remains unidentified. The receptor's source is a man aged 25 to 45 with multiple sclerosis. Sequenced material: PBMCs.

In DNA, the CDR3 is TGCGCCAGCAGCCCTGGGACATATGGGAATCAGCCCCAGCATTTT. It encodes CASSPGTYGNQPQHF. This rearrangement joins TRBV5-1 to TRBJ1-5; TRBD1 is a possible D gene (6 bases). Trimming shortened V by 4 bases and J by 4 bases, and 15 bases separated the two germline ends. Germline CDR1 is SGHRS and CDR2 is YFSETQ. The CDR3 has 15 residues.